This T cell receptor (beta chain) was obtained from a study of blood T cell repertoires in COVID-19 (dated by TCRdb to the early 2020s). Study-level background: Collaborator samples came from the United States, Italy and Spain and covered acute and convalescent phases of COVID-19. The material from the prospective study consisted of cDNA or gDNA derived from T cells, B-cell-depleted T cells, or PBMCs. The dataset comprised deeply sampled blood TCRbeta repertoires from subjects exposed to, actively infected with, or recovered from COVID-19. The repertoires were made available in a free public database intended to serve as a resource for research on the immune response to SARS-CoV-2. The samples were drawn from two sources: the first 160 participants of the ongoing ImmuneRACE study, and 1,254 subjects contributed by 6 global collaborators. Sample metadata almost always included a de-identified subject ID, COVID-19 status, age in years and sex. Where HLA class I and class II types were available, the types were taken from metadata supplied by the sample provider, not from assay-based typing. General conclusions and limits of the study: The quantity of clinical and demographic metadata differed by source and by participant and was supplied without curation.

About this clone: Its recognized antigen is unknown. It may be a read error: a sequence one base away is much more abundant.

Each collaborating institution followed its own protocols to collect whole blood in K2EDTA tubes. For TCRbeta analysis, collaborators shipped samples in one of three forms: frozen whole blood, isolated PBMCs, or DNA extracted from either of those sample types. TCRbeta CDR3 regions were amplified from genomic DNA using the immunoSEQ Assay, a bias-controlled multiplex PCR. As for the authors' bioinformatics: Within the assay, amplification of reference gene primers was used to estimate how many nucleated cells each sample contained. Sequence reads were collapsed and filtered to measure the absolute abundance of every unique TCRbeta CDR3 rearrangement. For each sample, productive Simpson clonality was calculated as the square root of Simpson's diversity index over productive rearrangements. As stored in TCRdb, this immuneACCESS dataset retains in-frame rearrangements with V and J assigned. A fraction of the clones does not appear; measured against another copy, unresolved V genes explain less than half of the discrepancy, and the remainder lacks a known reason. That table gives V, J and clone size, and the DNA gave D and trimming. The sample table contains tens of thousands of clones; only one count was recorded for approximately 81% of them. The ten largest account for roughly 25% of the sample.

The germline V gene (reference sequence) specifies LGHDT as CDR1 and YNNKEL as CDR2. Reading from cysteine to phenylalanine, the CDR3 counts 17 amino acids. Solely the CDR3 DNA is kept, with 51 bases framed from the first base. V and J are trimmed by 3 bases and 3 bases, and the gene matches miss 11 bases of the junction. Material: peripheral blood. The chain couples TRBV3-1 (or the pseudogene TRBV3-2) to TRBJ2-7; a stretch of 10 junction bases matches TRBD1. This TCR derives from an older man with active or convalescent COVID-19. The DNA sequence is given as TGTGCCAGCAGCCACGCCCGGGACAGGGGATACTTCTACGAGCAGTACTTC. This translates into CASSHARDRGYFYEQYF.